This T cell receptor beta chain was documented in a study of early T cells in non-severe SARS-CoV-2 infection (dated by TCRdb to about 2021). With respect to the entire study: Because TCR sequencing was done on bulk RNA from unsorted whole blood, the alpha and beta chains could not be paired. The investigation overall reported the following: VDJdb matching was skewed toward anti-spike CD8 responses and likely underestimated virus-specific expansions by missing private and CD4 specificities.

This clonotype was seen repeatedly, ten times or more. Its recognized antigen is unknown. Base qualities are not provided; no much larger clone lies one nucleotide away. Set within a cohort of healthcare workers in London, UK, this nested case-control study involved weekly PCR testing of nasopharyngeal swabs along with blood sampling. Healthcare workers were recruited between 23 and 31 March 2020, during the week of the UK lockdown, and were followed weekly for up to roughly 15 weeks. The library relied on 5' RACE. Sequencing took place on a NextSeq 500. The TCR library protocol attached unique molecular identifiers to individual cDNA molecules to correct for sequencing error and PCR bias. Both TCR alpha and beta chains were sequenced, and tight co-correlation was observed between alpha and beta sequence abundances in each sample. The original pipeline was this. Decombinator V4 was used to annotate the V gene, J gene and CDR3 of the TCR sequences. Expanded TCRs were defined as changing significantly between any two time points under a Poisson model with p below 0.0001. Abundances of TCRs were expressed as counts per million after normalisation to the total number of TCRs sequenced in each sample. VDJdb, accessed 1 November 2021, was searched for CMV, EBV and SARS-CoV-2 annotated TCRs, with TCRs annotated for multiple antigens excluded. TCRdb reran the public reads through fastp at Q25 and MiXCR, keeping productive beta chains. Entries that share a CDR3 protein sequence are merged under the most common genes and DNA. The V and J calls come from TCRdb's annotation, not from the publication. The sample yields 43,000 or so distinct CDR3 sequences; 4% to 4.5% were counted once. The top ten hold over 3% of the sample.

The receptor was derived from an adult who was a healthcare worker with PCR-confirmed SARS-CoV-2 infection or an uninfected control (not recorded which). Sequenced: whole blood.

The DNA reads TGTGCCAGCAGCCCAGGTGGCCGACACCCTGGAAACACCATATATTTT. This is translated as CASSPGGRHPGNTIYF. The V and J genes are TRBV14 and TRBJ1-3, with no D gene named confidently. The CDR1 and CDR2 encoded by the germline V gene are SGHDN and FVKESK. V loses 4 bases of germline sequence and J loses 2 bases, and the interval between the two ends is 15 bases. Spanning cysteine to phenylalanine, the CDR3 consists of 16 amino acids. The retained sequence is limited to the CDR3, 48 bases, with the frame set at the first base.